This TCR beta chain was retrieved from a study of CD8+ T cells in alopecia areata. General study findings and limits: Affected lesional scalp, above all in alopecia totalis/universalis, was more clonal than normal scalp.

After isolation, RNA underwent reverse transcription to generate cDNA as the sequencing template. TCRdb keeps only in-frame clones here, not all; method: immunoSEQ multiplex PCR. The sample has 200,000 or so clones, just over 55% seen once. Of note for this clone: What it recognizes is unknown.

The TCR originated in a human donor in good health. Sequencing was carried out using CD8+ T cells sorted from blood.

The CDR3 protein is CSVGTGSTYEQYF. CDR3 bases: TGCAGCGTTGGAACAGGGTCAACCTACGAGCAGTACTTC. The rearrangement joins TRBV29-1 to TRBJ2-7; possibly TRBD1 for D (6 bases). Per germline, CDR1 SQVTM and CDR2 ANQGSEA. V was trimmed by 4 bases and J by 2 bases, leaving 12 bases between them. There are 13 residues in the CDR3.